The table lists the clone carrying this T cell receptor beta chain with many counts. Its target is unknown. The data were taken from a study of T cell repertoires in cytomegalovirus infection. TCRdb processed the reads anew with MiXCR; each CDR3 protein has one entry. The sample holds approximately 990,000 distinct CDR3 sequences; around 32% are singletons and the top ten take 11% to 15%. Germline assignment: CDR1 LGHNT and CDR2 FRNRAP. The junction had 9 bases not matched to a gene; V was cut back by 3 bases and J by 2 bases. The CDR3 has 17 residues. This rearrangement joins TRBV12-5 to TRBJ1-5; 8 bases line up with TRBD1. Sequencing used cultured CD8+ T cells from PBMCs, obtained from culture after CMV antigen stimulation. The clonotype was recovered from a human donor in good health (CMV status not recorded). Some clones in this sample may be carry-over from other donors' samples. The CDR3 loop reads CASGFQTDRARNQPQHF. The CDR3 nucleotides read TGTGCTAGTGGTTTCCAAACGGACAGGGCGCGCAATCAGCCCCAGCATTTT. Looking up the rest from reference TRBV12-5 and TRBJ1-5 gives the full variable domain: DARVTQTPRHKVTEMGQEVTMRCQPILGHNTVFWYRQTMMQGLELLAYFRNRAPLDDSGMPKDRFSAEMPDATLATLKIQPSEPRDSAVYFCASGFQTDRARNQPQHFGDGTRLSIL.